This paragraph covers one T cell receptor beta chain sequence. Germline V CDR1 and CDR2: SGHDN, FVKESK. Trimming took off 5 bases at V and 0 bases at J, with 7 bases between the two ends. The CDR3 totals 13 residues. Authors' methods: How many nucleated cells were present was estimated from reference gene primer amplification. Here immunoSEQ multiplex PCR was the method, and the copy in TCRdb shows in-frame clones only, minus some. V, J and clone size reflect that table, while D and trimming were determined from the DNA. The data contain about 250,000 clones, about 80% of them singletons. The data originate from a study of blood T cell repertoires in COVID-19.

The chain is built from TRBV14 and TRBJ1-1; D is unclear. Sequencing was performed on peripheral blood. The clonotype originates from a man at least 80 years old with acute or convalescent COVID-19. The CDR3 protein is CASSSDLNTEAFF. For the CDR3, the DNA is TGTGCCAGCAGCTCCGACTTGAACACTGAAGCTTTCTTT.